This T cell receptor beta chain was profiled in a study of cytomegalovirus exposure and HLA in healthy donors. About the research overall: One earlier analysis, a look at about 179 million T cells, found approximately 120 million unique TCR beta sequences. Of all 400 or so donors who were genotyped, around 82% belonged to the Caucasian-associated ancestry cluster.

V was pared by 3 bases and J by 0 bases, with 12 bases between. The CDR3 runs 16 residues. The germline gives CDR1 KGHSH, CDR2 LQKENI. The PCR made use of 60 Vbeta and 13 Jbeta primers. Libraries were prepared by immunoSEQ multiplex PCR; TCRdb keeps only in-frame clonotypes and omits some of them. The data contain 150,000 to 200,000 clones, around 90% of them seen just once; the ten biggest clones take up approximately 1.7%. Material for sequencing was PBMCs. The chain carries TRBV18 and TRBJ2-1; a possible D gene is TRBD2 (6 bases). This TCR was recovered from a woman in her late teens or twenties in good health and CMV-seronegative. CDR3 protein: CASSPARGSSYNEQFF. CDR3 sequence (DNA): TGTGCCAGCTCACCCGCGCGGGGTAGCTCCTACAATGAGCAGTTCTTC. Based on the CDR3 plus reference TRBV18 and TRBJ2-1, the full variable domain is NAGVMQNPRHLVRRRGQEARLRCSPMKGHSHVYWYRQLPEEGLKFMVYLQKENIIDESGMPKERFSAEFPKEGPSILRIQQVVRGDSAAYFCASSPARGSSYNEQFFGPGTRLTVL.